The present TCR beta chain was sequenced within a study of cytomegalovirus exposure and HLA in healthy donors. General study points: One later analysis reportedly identified an Asian-associated ancestry cluster that showed fewer N-insertions than the 666-donor mean. Later work found that TCR association rates differed between HLA loci; DRB1 had the most and HLA-C the fewest.

The PCR employed 60 Vbeta primers together with 13 Jbeta primers. TCRdb keeps only in-frame clones here, not all; method: immunoSEQ multiplex PCR. The table records roughly 100,000 clones, around 74% of them present only once. Concerning this clone: The antigen remains unidentified.

From germline, CDR1 is SQVTM and CDR2 ANQGSEA. This CDR3 is 11 amino acids long. Trimming cost V 5 bases and J 3 bases, with 7 bases left between them. The chain employs TRBV29-1 and TRBJ1-1; D gene ambiguous. The TCR sequence derives from a middle-aged woman in good health and CMV-seronegative. Sample: PBMCs. DNA of the CDR3: TGCAGCGTTAACCGGGACACTGAAGCTTTCTTT. Its translation is CSVNRDTEAFF.